This T cell receptor beta chain was found in a study of cytomegalovirus exposure and HLA in healthy donors (dated by TCRdb to the late 2010s). About the investigation overall: The roughly 650 repertoires of the first cohort and the 95 to 150 validation repertoires were produced on the same platform, according to a later analysis. To predict cytomegalovirus infection status, the study combined high-throughput TCR immunosequencing, statistical association of individual TCRs with disease status, and machine learning. Besides the first cohort of under 700 subjects, a separate validation cohort made up of over a hundred different subjects was used. The aim of the study was to test whether cataloging public T cell receptors could identify signatures of past pathogen exposure.

The method behind the library was the immunoSEQ multiplex PCR assay. From the authors' description of their analysis: A statistical classification framework was built to diagnose cytomegalovirus status from the catalog of TCR beta chain sequences. TCRdb took this table from immuneACCESS and kept in-frame rearrangements with V and J called. Such tables lack part of the clones; where checked against another copy, unresolved V genes explain under half of the gap, and the rest is unexplained. Clonal size and the V and J genes are those of that table, whereas D and trimming came from the DNA. This sample is represented by a few hundred thousand clones; approximately 90% of them were singletons. The ten largest clones capture roughly 1% of the sample. The CDR3, cysteine through phenylalanine, is 15 amino acids long. The kept DNA is CDR3 alone, 45 bases in frame from the first base. Taken from the germline V gene (reference sequence), the CDR1 and CDR2 loops are LNHDA and SQIVND. The germline V and J ends show losses of 6 bases and 0 bases respectively, and no gene match explains 5 bases of the junction.

Donors formed part of the validation cohort, which comprised 120 subjects and was distinct from the first cohort of 666 subjects. For this clone: There is no known antigen for this receptor. The sample holds no much larger clone one base away, and base qualities are not on file.

Results and caveats for the whole study, not just this receptor: According to the authors, the approach could potentially be generalized to other disease states and immunological phenotypes. A later analysis lacked HLA typing for the validation cohort, so it scored co-occurrence in that cohort across all 110 or so repertoires. Subsequent analysis determined that TCRs grouped into clusters in the first cohort also showed a tendency toward co-occurrence across the 130 or so validation repertoires, and 94% of cluster scores exceeded 0. Across donors, most TCR sequences were observed very rarely, whereas some public TCRs were present in many individuals. In both the original and validation cohorts, the classifier was reported to diagnose cytomegalovirus status with high specificity and sensitivity. A few of the identified cytomegalovirus-associated TCR beta chains were confirmed in vitro to be specific for cytomegalovirus antigens. In the study, about 150 TCR beta chains were listed as associated with cytomegalovirus.

The clonotype comes from a woman between 18 and 29 years old in good health and CMV-seronegative. The V and J genes are TRBV19 and TRBJ1-3, and 7 junction bases match TRBD1. Sequencing was done on a sample of PBMCs. In nucleotide form, the sequence is TGTGCCAGTAGACCGGGACAGAACTCTGGAAACACCATATATTTT. Its translation reads: CASRPGQNSGNTIYF. Where the CDR3 stops, the reference TRBV19 and TRBJ1-3 genes take over; the full variable domain is DGGITQSPKYLFRKEGQNVTLSCEQNLNHDAMYWYRQDPGQGLRLIYYSQIVNDFQKGDIAEGYSVSREKKESFPLTVTSAQKNPTAFYLCASRPGQNSGNTIYFGEGSWLTVV.